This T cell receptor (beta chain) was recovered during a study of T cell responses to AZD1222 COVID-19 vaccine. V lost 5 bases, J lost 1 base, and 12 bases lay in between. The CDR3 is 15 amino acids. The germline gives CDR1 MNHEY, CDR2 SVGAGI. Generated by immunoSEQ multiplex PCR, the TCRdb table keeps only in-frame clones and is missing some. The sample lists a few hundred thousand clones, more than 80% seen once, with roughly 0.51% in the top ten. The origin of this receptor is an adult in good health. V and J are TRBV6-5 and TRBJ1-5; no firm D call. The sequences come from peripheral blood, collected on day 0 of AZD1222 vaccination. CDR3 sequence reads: CASSPKGVSNQPQHF. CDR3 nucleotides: TGTGCCAGCAGTCCCAAGGGTGTCAGCAATCAGCCCCAGCATTTT.